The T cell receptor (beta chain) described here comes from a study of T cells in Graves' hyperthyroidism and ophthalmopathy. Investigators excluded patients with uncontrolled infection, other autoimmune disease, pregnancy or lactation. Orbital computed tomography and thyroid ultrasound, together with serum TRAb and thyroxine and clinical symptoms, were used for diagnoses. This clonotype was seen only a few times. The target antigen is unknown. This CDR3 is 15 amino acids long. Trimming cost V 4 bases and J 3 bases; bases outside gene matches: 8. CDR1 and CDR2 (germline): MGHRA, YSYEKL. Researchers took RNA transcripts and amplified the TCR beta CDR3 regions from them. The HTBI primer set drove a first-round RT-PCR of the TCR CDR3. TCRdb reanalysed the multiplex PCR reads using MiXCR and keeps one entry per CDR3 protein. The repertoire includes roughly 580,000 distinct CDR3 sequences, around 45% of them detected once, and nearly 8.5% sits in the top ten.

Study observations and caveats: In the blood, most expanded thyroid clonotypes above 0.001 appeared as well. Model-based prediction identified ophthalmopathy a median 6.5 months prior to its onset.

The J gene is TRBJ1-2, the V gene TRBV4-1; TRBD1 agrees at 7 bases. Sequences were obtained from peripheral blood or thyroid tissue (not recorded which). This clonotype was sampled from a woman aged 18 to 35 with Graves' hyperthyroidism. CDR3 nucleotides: TGCGCCAGCAGCCGGAAAGGGACAGAGTACTATGGCTACACCTTC. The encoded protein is CASSRKGTEYYGYTF.